One and the same sample provided the 17 T cell receptor beta chains below, sequenced in a study of cytomegalovirus exposure and HLA in healthy donors (dated by TCRdb to about 2017). To prepare the library, the immunoSEQ multiplex PCR assay was applied. Imported from immuneACCESS, the table was reduced by TCRdb to in-frame sequences with V and J called. These copies leave out some clones; in studies compared against another copy, an unresolved V gene accounts for under half, and the cause of the remainder is not known. A total of about 240,000 clones appear in this sample, approximately 86% of them only once. Jointly, the top ten make up around 1.3% of the sample. The sequenced sample consisted of PBMCs. These receptors came from a woman aged 25 to 39 in good health and CMV-seropositive.

This CDR3 reads CASSFTPRTGRGGNQPQHF. CDR3 DNA: TGTGCCAGCAGCTTCACCCCTCGGACAGGGCGAGGAGGGAATCAGCCCCAGCATTTT. The chain recombines TRBV7-6 with TRBJ1-5; 8 nucleotides align to TRBD1. Germline V gene data show CDR1 as SGHVS and CDR2 as FNYEAQ. Trimming cost V 3 bases and J 4 bases; bases outside gene matches: 17. This CDR3 region has 19 residues. Drawing the rest from reference TRBV7-6 and TRBJ1-5, the complete variable domain is GAGVSQSPRYKVTKRGQDVALRCDPISGHVSLYWYRQALGQGPEFLTYFNYEAQQDKSGLPNDRFSAERPEGSISTLTIQRTEQRDSAMYRCASSFTPRTGRGGNQPQHFGDGTRLSIL.

CDR3 sequence (DNA): TGTGCCAGCAGGGAACGGGGAAGGTTCTATGGCTACACCTTC. It is translated as CASRERGRFYGYTF. V and J are TRBV27 and TRBJ1-2; D unresolved. This CDR3 contains 14 residues. CDR1 MNHEY and CDR2 SMNVEV come from the germline V gene (reference sequence). The V end lost 6 bases, the J end lost 4 bases, and 15 bases lay between the germline ends.

This chain uses TRBV25-1 with TRBJ1-1; D remains unclear. V gave up 6 bases and J gave up 8 bases, with 16 bases separating them. CDR1 and CDR2 from the germline V gene are MGHDK and SYGVNS. This CDR3 is built from 13 residues. The CDR3 nucleotides read TGTGCCAGCAGCTACGACTCTGATGAAGAAGCTTTCTTT. Protein sequence: CASSYDSDEEAFF.

This clone was picked up a small number of times. CDR3 sequence: CASSSYIDYGYTF. The CDR3 region has the DNA TGTGCCAGCAGTTCCTATATAGACTATGGCTACACCTTC. The gene calls are TRBV28 and TRBJ1-2; no clear D gene. Germline CDR1 is MDHEN and CDR2 is SYDVKM. This CDR3 has 13 amino acids. Trimming pared 4 bases from V and 3 bases from J, leaving 9 bases between.

The V call is TRBV2, the J call TRBJ1-2, with a weak D call TRBD1 (6 bases). CDR1 is SNHLY and CDR2 is FYNNEI in the germline V gene. The germline V and J ends were trimmed by 7 bases and 1 base, with 22 bases remaining between them. The length of the CDR3 is 17 residues. This CDR3 is CASKKSFWTDFNYGYTF. The CDR3 region has the DNA TGTGCCAGCAAGAAATCATTCTGGACAGATTTTAACTATGGCTACACCTTC. Together with reference TRBV2 and TRBJ1-2, the CDR3 gives the full variable domain: EPEVTQTPSHQVTQMGQEVILRCVPISNHLYFYWYRQILGQKVEFLVSFYNNEISEKSEIFDDQFSVERPDGSNFTLKIRSTKLEDSAMYFCASKKSFWTDFNYGYTFGSGTRLTVV.

J is TRBJ2-7 and V is TRBV27; TRBD2 matches at 7 bases. CDR1 and CDR2 from the germline V gene are MNHEY and SMNVEV (reference sequence). The ends lost 2 bases at V and 4 bases at J; junction bases unmatched: 11. The CDR3 is made up of 16 amino acids. Here the CDR3 DNA reads TGTGCCAGCAGTTTAAACTTTGCGGGAGTTATTTACGAGCAGTACTTC. It specifies CASSLNFAGVIYEQYF.

The rearrangement uses TRBV9 and TRBJ1-1, with D perhaps matching TRBD1 (5 bases). Germline lookup yields CDR1 SGDLS and CDR2 YYNGEE. The CDR3 length is 15 residues. The V end was cut by 0 bases, the J end by 3 bases, with 12 bases between. The CDR3 DNA sequence: TGTGCCAGCAGCGTAGTTCCGGACATGGACACTGAAGCTTTCTTT. Amino acid sequence: CASSVVPDMDTEAFF.

This clone was recorded a few times. The genes are TRBV19 and TRBJ1-5; no clear D. V dropped 9 bases and J dropped 7 bases, with 19 bases sitting between them. The CDR3 covers 14 residues. From germline, CDR1 is LNHDA and CDR2 SQIVND (reference sequence). As DNA, the CDR3 is TGTGCCAGCCTGGACCCCTGGAGGAGACAGCCCCAGCATTTT. It codes for CASLDPWRRQPQHF.

This clone has a handful of counts. The chain is built from TRBV30 and TRBJ2-7; D gene unclear. With 0 bases removed from V and 6 bases from J, the gap between germline ends came to 12 bases. The CDR3 is 13 residues long. CDR1 GTSNPN and CDR2 SVGIG come from the germline V gene (reference sequence). The CDR3 loop is CAWSVYRGSEQYF. The CDR3, as DNA: TGTGCCTGGAGTGTATATCGCGGATCCGAGCAGTACTTC.

The rearrangement uses TRBV5-1 and TRBJ2-1; 13 bases are a match to TRBD2. The V gene end was trimmed by 3 bases and the J gene end by 9 bases; junction bases not matched to a gene: 0. Looked up from germline, CDR1 is SGHRS and CDR2 is YFSETQ. This CDR3 is built from 13 residues. CDR3 sequence (DNA): TGCGCCAGCAGCTGGACTAGCGGGAGTGAGCAGTTCTTC. Translating it yields CASSWTSGSEQFF. Variable domain in full (rest from reference TRBV5-1 and TRBJ2-1): KAGVTQTPRYLIKTRGQQVTLSCSPISGHRSVSWYQQTPGQGLQFLFEYFSETQRNKGNFPGRFSGRQFSNSRSEMNVSTLELGDSALYLCASSWTSGSEQFFGPGTRLTVL.

This clone was found once. The chain employs TRBV11-2 and TRBJ1-1; no reliable D call. Germline V CDR1 and CDR2: SGHAT, FQNNGV. Trimming stripped 1 base from V and 4 bases from J, with 7 bases between. This CDR3 region has 13 residues. The CDR3 DNA follows: TGTGCCAGCAGCTTAGCGTTGCGCACTGAAGCTTTCTTT. Translation gives CASSLALRTEAFF.

The chain combines TRBV6-5 with TRBJ1-2; D remains ambiguous. The CDR3 extends over 14 amino acids. Germline assignment: CDR1 MNHEY and CDR2 SVGAGI. The V gene lost 0 bases and the J gene lost 8 bases, with 13 bases spanning the gap. CDR3 in amino acids: CASSYSSGDRGYTF. Written as DNA, the CDR3 is TGTGCCAGCAGTTACTCGTCCGGAGATAGGGGCTACACCTTC.

About this clone itself: One end of the junction is discordant with germline, which a read error may explain. DNA for the CDR3: TGTGCCAGCAGAGGACAGGGATATTCTCGCTTT. Amino acids: CASRGQGYSRF. V gene TRBV6-1 combines with J gene TRBJ1-1, with 8 bases identical to TRBD1. Per germline, CDR1 MNHNS and CDR2 SASEGT. The CDR3 is 11 residues long.

The genes are TRBV30 and TRBJ2-3; TRBD2 agrees at 10 bases. Losses at the gene ends were 3 bases for V and 6 bases for J; bases not matched to a gene: 6. Germline V CDR1 and CDR2: GTSNPN, SVGIG (reference sequence). The CDR3 extends over 14 amino acids. In nucleotides, the CDR3 is TGTGCCTGGAGACTAGCGGGGATTTCCGATACGCAGTATTTT. Residues: CAWRLAGISDTQYF.

The chain uses TRBV6-5 and TRBJ1-2, with D possibly TRBD1 on 6 matching bases. CDR1 is MNHEY and CDR2 is SVGAGI in the germline V gene. This CDR3 is 13 amino acids long. V dropped 5 bases and J dropped 3 bases, with 10 bases sitting between them. CDR3 DNA sequence: TGTGCCAGCAGTAAAGGGGGGGACTATGGCTACACCTTC. This encodes CASSKGGDYGYTF.

The CDR3 DNA sequence: TGTGCCAGCAGTTCACTCTGGAGCCTTAATAATGAAAAACTGTTTTTT. Protein sequence: CASSSLWSLNNEKLFF. The V call is TRBV28, the J call TRBJ1-4; D gene uncertain. V shed 4 bases and J shed 4 bases, with 16 bases lying between them. The CDR3 has 16 amino acids. Looked up from germline, CDR1 is MDHEN and CDR2 is SYDVKM.

This chain uses TRBV6-1 with TRBJ2-5; 8 bases map to TRBD2. Germline V gene sequence: CDR1 MNHNS, CDR2 SASEGT. The V and J ends lost 6 bases and 8 bases, in that order; junction bases with no gene match: 8. There are 13 residues in the CDR3. CDR3 region: CASSFTSGSTQYF. CDR3 sequence (DNA): TGTGCCAGCAGCTTTACTAGCGGATCAACCCAGTACTTC.